This paragraph covers one T cell receptor beta chain sequence. Its antigen is not known. The data were taken from a study of T cell responses to AZD1222 COVID-19 vaccine. General observations from the study: The sample set comprised mostly white British donors with more females, and clonal diversity was possibly underestimated. Repertoires were obtained only post-peak T cell response.

Whether given at about 4 or about 12 weeks, second doses were pooled. Trimming at V came to 2 bases and at J to 6 bases, leaving 15 bases not matched to a gene. This CDR3 region has 17 residues. Germline V gene sequence: CDR1 SGHVS, CDR2 FNYEAQ. Some clones are missing from TCRdb's copy, which holds only in-frame ones; the method was immunoSEQ multiplex PCR. The sample has roughly 150,000 clones; roughly 93% are singletons. The sequence derives from an adult who received the AZD1222 COVID-19 vaccine. The gene calls are TRBV7-6 and TRBJ1-1, with 7 bases fitting TRBD1. The sample consisted of peripheral blood, taken 28 days after the second AZD1222 dose. CDR3 sequence: CASSLSRYRGNRAEAFF. The CDR3 nucleotides are TGTGCCAGCAGCTTATCACGCTACAGGGGAAATAGGGCTGAAGCTTTCTTT.